The 6 T cell receptor beta chains below all came from one sample that was sequenced in a study of cytomegalovirus exposure and HLA in healthy donors. 13 Jbeta primers and 60 Vbeta primers were used for the PCR. Repertoires were generated with immunoSEQ multiplex PCR, while TCRdb's copy carries only in-frame clones and drops some. Of 130,000 to 150,000 clones in the sample, 70% to 80% are singletons; the top ten hold around 10%. The sequenced sample consisted of PBMCs. These receptor sequences come from a woman between 50 and 59 years old in good health and CMV-seropositive.

The V call is TRBV4-3, the J call TRBJ1-6, with 8 bases fitting TRBD1. Germline-derived CDR1 and CDR2 are LGHNA and YSLEER. CDR3 length: 18 residues. With 1 base clipped from V and 1 base from J, the junction kept 6 bases outside the gene matches. CDR3 in DNA: TGCGCCAGCAGCCAAGCTCAGGGGGCCGTATCCTATAATTCACCCCTCCACTTT. This encodes CASSQAQGAVSYNSPLHF.

This clone was counted between two and nine times. This chain joins TRBV11-3 and TRBJ2-2, with D tentatively TRBD2 (6 bases). With 5 bases removed from V and 6 bases from J, the gap between germline ends came to 16 bases. The CDR3 spans 15 residues. The germline gives CDR1 SGHNT, CDR2 YENEEA. DNA of the CDR3: TGTGCCAGCAGCGCGCGGGACTCCCTCCCCGGGGAGCTGTTTTTT. Translation: CASSARDSLPGELFF.

The chain couples TRBV5-1 to TRBJ2-3; tentatively, D is TRBD2 (6 bases). V lost 4 bases and J lost 2, with 14 bases in between. The V gene's germline CDR1 is SGHRS and CDR2 YFSETQ. CDR3 length: 15 amino acids. The CDR3 DNA sequence: TGCGCCAGCAGCCCCCGGGACTTCCTCACAGATACGCAGTATTTT. Translating gives CASSPRDFLTDTQYF.

This chain uses TRBV27 with TRBJ1-4; a possible D gene is TRBD1 (6 bases). Looked up from germline, CDR1 is MNHEY and CDR2 is SMNVEV (reference sequence). The CDR3 is made up of 17 amino acids. Trimming pared 5 bases from V and 0 bases from J, leaving 16 bases between. In nucleotides, the CDR3 is TGTGCCAGCAGTGACCCGGGGCAGGGGACAACTAATGAAAAACTGTTTTTT. Translated, it gives CASSDPGQGTTNEKLFF.

A remark on this clone: At one of its ends the junction is not consistent with the germline gene, which may arise from a read error. The chain recombines TRBV4-3 with TRBJ1-1, with 11 positions matching TRBD1. The germline V gene encodes CDR1 LGHNA and CDR2 YSLEER. The CDR3 consists of 14 residues. Here the CDR3 reads CASSQSPGQGVSNF. In DNA form, the CDR3 reads TGCGCCAGCAGCCAAAGCCCGGGACAGGGGGTTTCCAACTTT.

This sequence joins TRBV5-1 and TRBJ2-7; 10 nucleotides line up with TRBD2. This CDR3 region has 14 residues. Germline V gene data show CDR1 as SGHRS and CDR2 as YFSETQ. Trimming at V came to 4 bases and at J to 5 bases, leaving 6 bases not matched to a gene. CDR3 coding DNA: TGCGCCAGCAGCAGAGCGGGGGGGCTGAACGAGCAGTACTTC. Translated, it gives CASSRAGGLNEQYF.